Presented here are 9 T cell receptor beta chains from one specimen sequenced in a study of naive and memory T cell subsets. An equimolar mix of two oligonucleotides served as the beta constant-region primer for TRBC1 and TRBC2. TCRdb processed the UMI-ligation and nested PCR reads anew with MiXCR; each CDR3 protein has one entry. The sample lists 120,000 to 150,000 distinct CDR3 sequences; over 15% were seen once. Sequencing was performed on naive CD4+ T cells from blood. These receptors were taken from a human donor in good health.

V gene TRBV7-9 combines with J gene TRBJ2-2, with D hard to call. V was trimmed by 6 bases and J by 0 bases, leaving 14 bases between them. The CDR3 spans 16 residues. Per germline, CDR1 SEHNR and CDR2 FQNEAQ (reference sequence). The CDR3 coding sequence is TGTGCCAGCAGTTTCTCAGAAACAACGAACACCGGGGAGCTGTTTTTT. Its protein is CASSFSETTNTGELFF.

The chain employs TRBV18 and TRBJ1-4; D possibly corresponds to TRBD1 (5 bases). Trimming pared 1 base from V and 0 bases from J, leaving 21 bases between. In germline, CDR1 is KGHSH, CDR2 LQKENI. The CDR3 covers 20 residues. CDR3 sequence reads: CASSPRQRATGKATNEKLFF. CDR3 nucleotides: TGTGCCAGCTCACCACGTCAGAGGGCCACAGGCAAAGCAACTAATGAAAAACTGTTTTTT.

The chain carries TRBV9 and TRBJ1-5; possibly TRBD1 for D (6 bases). This CDR3 is built from 15 residues. Germline loops: CDR1 SGDLS, CDR2 YYNGEE. V lost 0 bases and J lost 9, with 16 bases in between. The CDR3 is CASSVGPSGEGPQHF. The CDR3 nucleotides are TGTGCCAGCAGCGTAGGGCCATCAGGGGAAGGGCCCCAGCATTTT.

The chain uses TRBV20-1 and TRBJ2-5, with 9 positions matching TRBD2. The junction had 8 bases not matched to a gene; V was cut back by 4 bases and J by 2 bases. CDR1 is DFQATT and CDR2 is SNEGSKA in the germline V gene (reference sequence). The CDR3 runs 15 residues. The CDR3, as DNA: TGCAGTGCTACTAAGATAGCGGGAGCACAAGAGACCCAGTACTTC. Its translation is CSATKIAGAQETQYF.

In this sample, this clonotype turned up a few times. The chain joins TRBV4-3 to TRBJ2-7; 8 nucleotides line up with TRBD1. Germline lookup yields CDR1 LGHNA and CDR2 YSLEER. This CDR3 spans 14 amino acids. J was trimmed by 12 bases and V by 4 bases; bases with no gene match: 14. CDR3 sequence (DNA): TGCGCCAGCAGCCCTACCCGGACAGGGTTGGAACCGTACTTC. Translating it yields CASSPTRTGLEPYF.

The chain couples TRBV20-1 to TRBJ1-1; D is ambiguous. The CDR3 consists of 13 residues. Germline assignment: CDR1 DFQATT and CDR2 SNEGSKA (reference sequence). The V gene lost 6 bases and the J gene lost 1 base, with 12 bases spanning the gap. Here the CDR3 DNA reads TGCAGTGCCCCTAAGCCAGGGAACACTGAAGCTTTCTTT. Translated, it gives CSAPKPGNTEAFF.

Many counts were recorded for this clonotype. This chain links TRBV19 with TRBJ2-1; 8 bases line up with TRBD2. Trimming cost V 1 base and J 4 bases; bases outside gene matches: 3. CDR3 length equals 15 residues. Looked up from germline, CDR1 is LNHDA and CDR2 is SQIVND (reference sequence). CDR3 sequence reads: CASSIGERGYNEQFF. For the CDR3, the DNA is TGTGCCAGTAGTATAGGAGAGCGGGGGTACAATGAGCAGTTCTTC.

This clonotype was seen a few times. V is TRBV12-5 and J is TRBJ1-1; tentatively, D is TRBD1 (6 bases). The CDR3 runs 14 residues. CDR1 and CDR2 from the germline V gene are LGHNT and FRNRAP. V was cut by 0 bases and J by 5 bases, with 10 bases left in between. The CDR3 is CASGLVPGVTEAFF. The DNA for the CDR3 is TGTGCTAGTGGTTTGGTCCCAGGGGTTACTGAAGCTTTCTTT. The variable domain in full, with the rest retrieved from reference TRBV12-5 and TRBJ1-1, is DARVTQTPRHKVTEMGQEVTMRCQPILGHNTVFWYRQTMMQGLELLAYFRNRAPLDDSGMPKDRFSAEMPDATLATLKIQPSEPRDSAVYFCASGLVPGVTEAFFGQGTRLTVV.

This clonotype occurred a few times. V is TRBV18 and J is TRBJ2-1; 8 nucleotides line up with TRBD1. The V segment lost 0 bases and the J segment 6 bases; nucleotides outside the gene matches: 7. Germline assignment: CDR1 KGHSH and CDR2 LQKENI. This CDR3 spans 16 amino acids. CDR3 region: CASSPPIQGEVNEQFF. DNA for the CDR3: TGTGCCAGCTCACCACCGATACAGGGGGAAGTCAATGAGCAGTTCTTC.